Shown below are 17 T cell receptor beta chains from a single sample sequenced in a study of cytomegalovirus exposure and HLA in healthy donors. PCR primers comprised 60 Vbeta and 13 Jbeta primers. Libraries were prepared by immunoSEQ multiplex PCR; TCRdb keeps only in-frame clonotypes and omits some of them. Here the sample spans about 62,000 clones, about 89% being singletons. The sample was PBMCs. These receptor sequences come from a man in his late teens or twenties in good health and CMV-seronegative.

The chain links TRBV30 to TRBJ1-1; the D is unclear. The germline CDR1 and CDR2 sequences are GTSNPN and SVGIG (reference sequence). This CDR3 has 13 residues. Trimming cost V 1 base and J 5 bases, with 11 bases left between them. Here the CDR3 DNA reads TGTGCCTGGAGTGCGGGTGCGGGGACTGAAGCTTTCTTT. Residues: CAWSAGAGTEAFF.

This clone was detected only once. V is TRBV29-1 and J is TRBJ1-4; TRBD1 matches at 7 bases. The CDR3 sequence is 15 residues long. CDR1 is SQVTM, CDR2 ANQGSEA, per germline. V shed 6 bases and J 0 bases; nucleotides not matched to a gene: 7. In DNA, the CDR3 is TGCAGCGTCTCGAGGGGGCCTGCAACTAATGAAAAACTGTTTTTT. Protein sequence: CSVSRGPATNEKLFF. The variable domain in full, with the rest retrieved from reference TRBV29-1 and TRBJ1-4, is SAVISQKPSRDICQRGTSLTIQCQVDSQVTMMFWYRQQPGQSLTLIATANQGSEATYESGFVIDKFPISRPNLTFSTLTVSNMSPEDSSIYLCSVSRGPATNEKLFFGSGTQLSVL.

This chain joins TRBV4-1 and TRBJ1-1; the D gene is possibly TRBD1 (6 bases). The V and J ends lost 8 bases and 4 bases respectively, with 17 bases between them. The CDR3 totals 14 residues. The germline V gene has CDR1 MGHRA and CDR2 YSYEKL. The CDR3 nucleotides are TGCGCCAGCGTTAAAGCTGCCAGGGGCACTGAAGCTTTCTTT. Its translation is CASVKAARGTEAFF.

This clone was seen only a few times. The V gene is TRBV5-6, the J gene TRBJ2-7; TRBD1 matches at 7 bases. CDR1 is SGHDT, CDR2 YYEEEE, per germline. The trim removed 2 bases at V and 3 bases at J, leaving 2 bases unmatched. There are 13 residues in the CDR3. The CDR3 loop is CASSFRTGYEQYF. The CDR3 nucleotides are TGTGCCAGCAGCTTCCGGACAGGCTACGAGCAGTACTTC.

V usage is TRBV9 and J usage is TRBJ2-7, with D possibly being TRBD1 (5 bases). V was pared by 3 bases and J by 5 bases, with 15 bases between. The CDR3 is 14 amino acids. CDR1 SGDLS and CDR2 YYNGEE come from the germline V gene. The CDR3 DNA is TGTGCCAGCAGCGAGGCAGGGTTCGTGGACGAGCAGTACTTC. Translation: CASSEAGFVDEQYF.

The gene calls are TRBV5-5 and TRBJ2-5; 8 nucleotides line up with TRBD1. CDR1 is SGHKS, CDR2 YYEKEE, per germline (reference sequence). The J segment lost 1 base and the V segment lost 4 bases, leaving 6 bases of the junction unmatched. This CDR3 region has 15 residues. CDR3 in DNA: TGTGCCAGCAGCCTGATAGACAGGGGCCAAGAGACCCAGTACTTC. Translation gives CASSLIDRGQETQYF.

V and J are TRBV9 and TRBJ1-1, with 9 bases matching TRBD1. The length of the CDR3 is 14 residues. V shed 4 bases and J 5 bases; nucleotides not matched to a gene: 6. Germline V lookup: CDR1 SGDLS, CDR2 YYNGEE. The CDR3 protein is CASSPTDRGTEAFF. In DNA, the CDR3 is TGTGCCAGCAGCCCTACGGACAGGGGTACTGAAGCTTTCTTT.

This clone was seen only once. The chain carries TRBV6-5 and TRBJ1-4, with 9 bases that match TRBD1. The CDR3 runs to 15 residues. Germline lookup yields CDR1 MNHEY and CDR2 SVGAGI. The V gene end was trimmed by 6 bases and the J gene end by 4 bases; junction bases not matched to a gene: 6. The CDR3 protein is CASSPRDRVNEKLFF. CDR3 sequence (DNA): TGTGCCAGCAGCCCCCGGGACAGGGTTAATGAAAAACTGTTTTTT.

The chain uses TRBV5-4 and TRBJ2-7; 7 bases match TRBD2. V shed 3 bases, J shed 5 bases, and the junction held 8 bases outside the gene matches. This CDR3 region has 14 residues. Germline lookup yields CDR1 SGHNT and CDR2 YYREEE (reference sequence). As DNA, the CDR3 is TGTGCCAGCAGCTGGAGAGCGGGAAGCGACGAGCAGTACTTC. Encoded protein: CASSWRAGSDEQYF.

The chain couples TRBV5-1 to TRBJ1-3; D perhaps matches TRBD1 (5 bases). The V gene's germline CDR1 is SGHRS and CDR2 YFSETQ. Between the trimmed V and J ends, which lost 0 bases and 8 bases, there was a span of 12 bases. The CDR3 loop spans 14 amino acids. CDR3 DNA sequence: TGCGCCAGCAGCTTGGCCCTCCGGGGGGACACCATATATTTT. Amino acids: CASSLALRGDTIYF.

This chain joins TRBV13 and TRBJ1-1; TRBD1 matches at 9 bases. There are 16 residues in the CDR3. Germline CDR1 reads PRHDT; CDR2 reads FYEKMQ (reference sequence). V lost 0 bases and J lost 4; bases outside the gene matches: 6. The CDR3, as DNA: TGTGCCAGCAGCTTAGGGGACAGGGGATCGAGCACTGAAGCTTTCTTT. Its translation: CASSLGDRGSSTEAFF.

The CDR3 here is CASSDRQGANGYTF. CDR3 bases: TGTGCCAGCAGTGACCGACAGGGGGCGAATGGCTACACCTTC. This chain uses TRBV6-1 with TRBJ1-2; 10 bases line up with TRBD1. Germline V gene lookup returns CDR1 MNHNS and CDR2 SASEGT. V trimming: 3 bases; J trimming: 6 bases; junction bases outside the gene matches: 4. This CDR3 contains 14 residues.

V and J are TRBV5-1 and TRBJ2-7; D call uncertain. The CDR3 has 11 residues. CDR1 is SGHRS and CDR2 is YFSETQ in the germline V gene. V was shortened by 2 bases and J by 5 bases, with 5 bases between the two germline ends. This CDR3 is CASSFNNEQYF. CDR3 nucleotide sequence: TGCGCCAGCAGCTTTAATAACGAGCAGTACTTC.

The V call is TRBV7-2, the J call TRBJ2-3; D is possibly TRBD2 (6 bases). This CDR3 comprises 16 residues. Trimming stripped 5 bases from V and 0 bases from J, with 15 bases between. Looked up from germline, CDR1 is SGHTA and CDR2 is FQGNSA. The CDR3 sequence: CASSALRGFSTDTQYF. For the CDR3, the DNA is TGTGCCAGCAGCGCCCTCCGGGGGTTCAGCACAGATACGCAGTATTTT.

This chain joins TRBV12-5 and TRBJ2-5; possibly TRBD2 for D (6 bases). CDR1 is LGHNT, CDR2 FRNRAP, per germline. The CDR3 runs 13 residues. Trimming took off 0 bases at V and 5 bases at J, with 7 bases between the two ends. The DNA of the CDR3 is TGTGCTAGTGGTTTGGTGGGGAGGGAGACCCAGTACTTC. This encodes CASGLVGRETQYF.

This chain links TRBV2 with TRBJ2-2; TRBD2 matches 9 bases. The CDR3 runs 15 residues. Germline CDR1 is SNHLY and CDR2 is FYNNEI. Trimming took 1 base from V and 6 from J; bases not matched to a gene: 3. The CDR3 sequence is CASSEEGLAAGELFF. CDR3 DNA: TGTGCCAGCAGTGAAGAGGGACTAGCTGCCGGGGAGCTGTTTTTT.

The chain links TRBV6-5 to TRBJ1-5; a weak D match, TRBD1 (5 bases). This CDR3 has 15 amino acids. Germline CDR1 and CDR2: MNHEY and SVGAGI. Trimming removed 5 bases at V and 0 bases at J, with 11 bases between. DNA of the CDR3: TGTGCCAGCAGTCCTCGGGGGATTAGCAATCAGCCCCAGCATTTT. As protein: CASSPRGISNQPQHF.